The 20 T cell receptor beta chains below come from one sample, sequenced in a study of cytomegalovirus exposure and HLA in healthy donors. PCR amplification relied on 60 Vbeta primers (plus 13 Jbeta primers). The repertoire was sequenced with immunoSEQ multiplex PCR; TCRdb's copy has only in-frame clones and lacks some. The top ten hold more than 3% of the sample, which has 85,000 to 100,000 clones, approximately 83% seen once. Input material: PBMCs. The receptors stem from a female donor in good health and CMV-seropositive.

The chain carries TRBV6-6 and TRBJ2-1; the D gene is possibly TRBD1 (6 bases). This CDR3 has 16 residues. V lost 2 bases and J lost 4, with 15 bases in between. Germline V gene data show CDR1 as MNHNY and CDR2 as SVGAGI (reference sequence). This CDR3 reads CASSYDRDTTYNEQFF. Written as DNA, the CDR3 is TGTGCCAGCAGTTACGACCGGGACACAACTTACAATGAGCAGTTCTTC.

This clone was detected only a few times. The chain has TRBV5-1 and TRBJ1-1, with 7 bases matching TRBD1. The CDR3 spans 15 residues. V shed 2 bases and J 6 bases; nucleotides not matched to a gene: 10. Germline lookup yields CDR1 SGHRS and CDR2 YFSETQ. CDR3 sequence reads: CASSLSGTDHSEAFF. CDR3 nucleotide sequence: TGCGCCAGCAGCTTATCCGGGACAGATCACTCTGAAGCTTTCTTT.

The J gene is TRBJ2-2, the V gene TRBV6-1, with 10 bases identical to TRBD1. The CDR3 sequence is 15 residues long. Germline V gives CDR1 MNHNS, CDR2 SASEGT. Losses at the gene ends were 6 bases for V and 7 bases for J; bases not matched to a gene: 8. Written as DNA, the CDR3 is TGTGCCAGCAGCGAGGACAGGGGGGGTGGCGGGGAGCTGTTTTTT. It translates to CASSEDRGGGGELFF.

Worth noting for this clone: Other DNA sequences in the same sample also yield this CDR3. The rearrangement links TRBV27 to TRBJ1-1; D gene ambiguous. Trimming took 1 base from V and 2 from J, leaving 5 bases between them. The germline gives CDR1 MNHEY, CDR2 SMNVEV (reference sequence). This CDR3 has 13 residues. CDR3 nucleotide sequence: TGTGCCAGCAGTTTATTTAGAAACACTGAAGCTTTCTTT. This translates into CASSLFRNTEAFF.

This clone was recorded a few times. The CDR3 spells CASSFGEDARWNEQFF. The CDR3 coding sequence is TGTGCCAGCAGCTTTGGGGAGGACGCCCGCTGGAATGAGCAGTTCTTC. The chain is built from TRBV7-8 and TRBJ2-1; tentative D call: TRBD2 (6 bases). CDR1 is SGHVS, CDR2 FQNEAQ, per germline. The CDR3 length is 16 residues. Trimming took 3 bases from V and 7 from J, leaving 19 bases between them.

The chain employs TRBV2 and TRBJ1-5; D is unclear. V was shortened by 4 bases and J by 0 bases, with 7 bases between the two germline ends. The length of the CDR3 is 14 residues. In germline, CDR1 is SNHLY, CDR2 FYNNEI. The chain's CDR3 is CASSASFSNQPQHF. The CDR3, as DNA: TGTGCCAGCAGTGCGTCCTTTAGCAATCAGCCCCAGCATTTT.

This clone was found once. This rearrangement joins TRBV4-2 to TRBJ1-3; D is unclear. V was trimmed by 6 bases and J by 4 bases, leaving 13 bases between them. Germline loops: CDR1 LGHNA, CDR2 YNFKEQ. The CDR3 length is 14 residues. CDR3 coding DNA: TGTGCCAGCAGGGATGATCGCGGAGGAAACACCATATATTTT. Protein sequence: CASRDDRGGNTIYF.

V and J are TRBV6-5 and TRBJ2-1; 10 nucleotides align to TRBD2. In germline, CDR1 is MNHEY, CDR2 SVGAGI. Trimming cost V 6 bases and J 0 bases; bases outside gene matches: 2. The CDR3 has 15 amino acids. The CDR3 DNA sequence: TGTGCCAGCAGGTCTAGCGGGAGCTCCTACAATGAGCAGTTCTTC. Protein product: CASRSSGSSYNEQFF.

J is TRBJ2-5 and V is TRBV2; D unclear. The CDR3 runs to 15 residues. Germline V gives CDR1 SNHLY, CDR2 FYNNEI. The V gene lost 2 bases and the J gene lost 4 bases, with 14 bases spanning the gap. The CDR3, as DNA: TGTGCCAGCAGTGAAAGAGTCCTCGGAGCAGAGACCCAGTACTTC. Translating it yields CASSERVLGAETQYF.

The V and J genes are TRBV19 and TRBJ1-5; a possible D gene is TRBD1 (5 bases). In germline, CDR1 is LNHDA, CDR2 SQIVND (reference sequence). V was cut by 3 bases and J by 1 base, with 10 bases left in between. This CDR3 spans 15 amino acids. CDR3 residues: CASSMGGASNQPQHF. CDR3 nucleotide sequence: TGTGCCAGTAGTATGGGAGGGGCGAGCAATCAGCCCCAGCATTTT.

The rearrangement uses TRBV5-1 and TRBJ2-7; a weak D match, TRBD2 (6 bases). V dropped 0 bases and J dropped 0 bases, with 10 bases sitting between them. The length of the CDR3 is 15 residues. In germline, CDR1 is SGHRS, CDR2 YFSETQ. In DNA, the CDR3 is TGCGCCAGCAGCTTGGCGGGGAGGAGCTCCTACGAGCAGTACTTC. This translates into CASSLAGRSSYEQYF.

The chain carries TRBV2 and TRBJ2-1; 9 bases align to TRBD1. After removal of 2 bases from V and 6 bases from J, the junction contained 5 bases not matched to a gene. The CDR3 has 15 amino acids. Germline CDR1 and CDR2: SNHLY and FYNNEI. CDR3 residues: CASSETGQGFNEQFF. The CDR3 DNA is TGTGCCAGCAGTGAAACGGGACAGGGTTTCAATGAGCAGTTCTTC. The full variable domain, with the rest looked up from reference TRBV2 and TRBJ2-1, is EPEVTQTPSHQVTQMGQEVILRCVPISNHLYFYWYRQILGQKVEFLVSFYNNEISEKSEIFDDQFSVERPDGSNFTLKIRSTKLEDSAMYFCASSETGQGFNEQFFGPGTRLTVL.

This chain links TRBV4-1 with TRBJ2-2; 8 nucleotides match TRBD1. The junction had 12 bases not matched to a gene; V was cut back by 1 base and J by 5 bases. CDR1 is MGHRA and CDR2 is YSYEKL in the germline V gene. This CDR3 comprises 18 residues. As DNA, the CDR3 is TGCGCCAGCAGCCAAGCCCCGCCATGGACAGGGAATACCGGGGAGCTGTTTTTT. Encoded protein: CASSQAPPWTGNTGELFF.

The chain employs TRBV4-1 and TRBJ1-4, with D uncertain. The CDR3 extends over 16 amino acids. The V end was cut by 0 bases, the J end by 3 bases, with 11 bases between. Germline lookup yields CDR1 MGHRA and CDR2 YSYEKL. The CDR3 loop is CASSQEVGRANEKLFF. CDR3 coding DNA: TGCGCCAGCAGCCAAGAGGTCGGGAGGGCTAATGAAAAACTGTTTTTT.

The rearrangement links TRBV9 to TRBJ2-1; 9 nucleotides match TRBD2. The trim removed 0 bases at V and 6 bases at J, leaving 10 bases unmatched. CDR3 length: 17 residues. Germline assignment: CDR1 SGDLS and CDR2 YYNGEE. The CDR3 coding sequence is TGTGCCAGCAGCGTAGAACATGGGACTAGCCCCCCCAATGAGCAGTTCTTC. Its translation is CASSVEHGTSPPNEQFF.

The rearrangement uses TRBV6-5 and TRBJ2-1, with D tentatively TRBD1 (6 bases). The CDR3 has 12 amino acids. The germline V and J ends were trimmed by 6 bases and 8 bases, with 11 bases remaining between them. Germline V gene data show CDR1 as MNHEY and CDR2 as SVGAGI. CDR3 region: CASSRGGHEQFF. In DNA, the CDR3 is TGTGCCAGCAGCCGAGGGGGTCATGAGCAGTTCTTC.

The rearrangement joins TRBV28 to TRBJ1-5; D perhaps matches TRBD1 (6 bases). CDR3 length: 14 residues. V was pared by 7 bases and J by 5 bases, with 15 bases between. Germline values: CDR1 MDHEN, CDR2 SYDVKM. In DNA, the CDR3 is TGTGCCAGCACACCCCTTACAGGGCATCAGCCCCAGCATTTT. Amino acids: CASTPLTGHQPQHF. Full variable domain (missing parts from reference TRBV28 and TRBJ1-5): DVKVTQSSRYLVKRTGEKVFLECVQDMDHENMFWYRQDPGLGLRLIYFSYDVKMKEKGDIPEGYSVSREKKERFSLILESASTNQTSMYLCASTPLTGHQPQHFGDGTRLSIL.

This rearrangement joins TRBV9 to TRBJ1-1, with D tentatively TRBD1 (5 bases). V dropped 1 base and J dropped 7 bases, with 11 bases sitting between them. The CDR3 extends over 13 amino acids. CDR1 and CDR2 from the germline V gene are SGDLS and YYNGEE. The CDR3, as DNA: TGTGCCAGCAGCGTAAGAGAGCAGGGTGAAGCTTTCTTT. Translated: CASSVREQGEAFF.

This clone appeared once. The chain recombines TRBV19 with TRBJ2-2, with a tentative D call TRBD2 (6 bases). This CDR3 region has 16 residues. The V and J ends lost 1 base and 4 bases respectively, with 13 bases between them. The germline V gene encodes CDR1 LNHDA and CDR2 SQIVND (reference sequence). The CDR3 loop is CASSIARLVSTGELFF. CDR3 in DNA: TGTGCCAGTAGTATAGCGCGACTAGTGAGCACCGGGGAGCTGTTTTTT.

DNA of the CDR3: TGTGCCTCCAACCGCGGGGGAGGGAAGGATGAAAAACTGTTTTTT. This translates into CASNRGGGKDEKLFF. The J gene is TRBJ1-4, the V gene TRBV28; perhaps TRBD1 as D (5 bases). CDR1 and CDR2 (germline): MDHEN, SYDVKM. Trimming took 11 bases from V and 6 from J, leaving 22 bases between them. The CDR3 runs 15 residues.